The clone carrying this T cell receptor beta chain has more than one count but fewer than ten. Trimming removed 4 bases from V and 9 bases from J; junction bases left unmatched: 15. Germline assignment: CDR1 SGHAT and CDR2 FQNNGV. The CDR3 is 15 amino acids. RNA transcripts served as the template for amplifying TCR beta CDR3 regions. TCR CDR3 regions were first amplified by RT-PCR with HTBI primers. TCRdb reprocessed the multiplex PCR reads with MiXCR, giving one entry per CDR3 protein. The sample yields some 150,000 distinct CDR3 sequences, approximately 20% seen once. The source of the sample is a study of T cells in Graves' hyperthyroidism and ophthalmopathy.

The sequenced sample consisted of blood. This receptor was obtained from a woman aged 50 to 65 with Graves' hyperthyroidism that later progressed to Graves' ophthalmopathy. The rearrangement joins TRBV11-2 to TRBJ2-7, with 7 bases fitting TRBD1. CDR3: CASSSGTVVTTRQYF. The CDR3 region has the DNA TGTGCCAGCAGCTCCGGGACAGTTGTTACTACGAGGCAGTACTTC.